The 5 T cell receptor beta chains listed next were all sequenced from one sample in a study of regulatory dendritic cells for organ transplantation. Data came from immunoSEQ multiplex PCR; TCRdb stores just in-frame clones and leaves some out. The repertoire holds some 18,000 clones, around 85% seen once, with approximately 3.3% in the top ten. Sorted subsets were CFSE-labeled and cultured 4 to 6 days with allogeneic dendritic cells. Their specific antigens are unknown. The sequenced sample consisted of memory CD4+ T cells from blood cultured with regulatory dendritic cells. Regarding subset: CD45RO+ memory T cells. The receptors shown here come from a human donor in good health.

The CDR3 coding sequence is TGTGCCAGCAGCTTACTAGCGGGAGCCTCCAATGAGCAGTTCTTC. The encoded protein is CASSLLAGASNEQFF. The J gene is TRBJ2-1, the V gene TRBV11-2, with 10 bases aligning to TRBD2. Germline lookup yields CDR1 SGHAT and CDR2 FQNNGV. The V gene end was trimmed by 2 bases and the J gene end by 6 bases; junction bases not matched to a gene: 4. CDR3 length: 15 amino acids. The complete variable domain, with remaining parts taken from reference TRBV11-2 and TRBJ2-1, reads EAGVAQSPRYKIIEKRQSVAFWCNPISGHATLYWYQQILGQGPKLLIQFQNNGVVDDSQLPKDRFSAERLKGVDSTLKIQPAKLEDSAVYLCASSLLAGASNEQFFGPGTRLTVL.

CDR3 sequence reads: CASSDGQLLPYF. As DNA, the CDR3 is TGTGCCAGCAGCGACGGACAGCTGCTACCGTACTTC. V and J are TRBV5-8 and TRBJ2-5, with D perhaps matching TRBD1 (6 bases). Germline CDR1 SGHTS, CDR2 YDEGEE. This CDR3 is 12 amino acids long. The V gene lost 4 bases and the J gene lost 13 bases, with 17 bases spanning the gap. Variable domain in full (rest from reference TRBV5-8 and TRBJ2-5): EAGVTQSPTHLIKTRGQQATLRCSPISGHTSVYWYQQALGLGLQFLLWYDEGEERNRGNFPPRFSGRQFPNYSSELNVNALELEDSALYLCASSDGQLLPYFGPGTRLLVL.

CDR3 sequence: CASSPRTASGYTF. The DNA of the CDR3 is TGTGCCAGCTCACCTCGGACAGCCTCGGGCTACACCTTC. The V call is TRBV18, the J call TRBJ1-2; possibly TRBD1 for D (6 bases). The V gene lost 3 bases and the J gene lost 8 bases, with 13 bases spanning the gap. CDR1 and CDR2 (germline): KGHSH, LQKENI. The CDR3 has 13 amino acids.

The table lists this clone with a count of one. The CDR3: CASSLGLILGETQYF. The DNA for the CDR3 is TGTGCCAGCAGCTTAGGCCTGATCCTGGGGGAGACCCAGTACTTC. The chain couples TRBV7-9 to TRBJ2-5; D gene uncertain. This CDR3 comprises 15 residues. Germline lookup yields CDR1 SEHNR and CDR2 FQNEAQ (reference sequence). The V gene lost 1 base and the J gene lost 5 bases, with 14 bases spanning the gap.

The V gene is TRBV6-1, the J gene TRBJ2-7; TRBD1 might be the D (5 bases). Trimming took off 2 bases at V and 2 bases at J, with 7 bases between the two ends. CDR3 size: 13 residues. Per germline, CDR1 MNHNS and CDR2 SASEGT. CDR3 residues: CASSEWGAYEQYF. CDR3 sequence (DNA): TGTGCCAGCAGTGAATGGGGCGCCTACGAGCAGTACTTC.